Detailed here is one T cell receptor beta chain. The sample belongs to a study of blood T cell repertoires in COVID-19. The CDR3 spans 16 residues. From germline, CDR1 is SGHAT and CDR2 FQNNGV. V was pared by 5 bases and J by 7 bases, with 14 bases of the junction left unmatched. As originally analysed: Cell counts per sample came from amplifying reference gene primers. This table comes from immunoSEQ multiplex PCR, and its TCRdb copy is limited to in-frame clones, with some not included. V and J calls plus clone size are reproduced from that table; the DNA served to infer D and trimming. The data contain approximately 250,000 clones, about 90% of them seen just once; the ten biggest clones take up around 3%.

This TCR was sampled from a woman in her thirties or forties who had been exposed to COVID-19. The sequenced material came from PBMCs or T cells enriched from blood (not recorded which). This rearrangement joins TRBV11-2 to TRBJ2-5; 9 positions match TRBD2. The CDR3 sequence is CASSPQGSGGRLTQYF. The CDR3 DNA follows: TGTGCCAGCAGCCCCCAGGGTAGCGGGGGCCGGCTGACCCAGTACTTC.